This T cell receptor beta chain was recorded in a study of cytomegalovirus exposure and HLA in healthy donors. Germline-derived CDR1 and CDR2 are SQVTM and ANQGSEA. J lost 3 bases, V lost 6 bases, and 12 bases had no gene match. The CDR3 is made up of 15 amino acids. This PCR relied on a set of 60 Vbeta primers and 13 Jbeta primers. Profiled with immunoSEQ multiplex PCR; TCRdb holds only in-frame clones, not every one. The sample has tens of thousands of clones, approximately 70% seen once. This rearrangement joins TRBV29-1 to TRBJ2-7; 9 nucleotides match TRBD2. This TCR was recovered from a woman aged 50 to 60 in good health and CMV-seropositive. The specimen sequenced was PBMCs. In nucleotides, the CDR3 is TGCAGCGTGTTGAAAATGGTAGCGGGGGTCTACGAGCAGTACTTC. Translation gives CSVLKMVAGVYEQYF.